Sequencing of this T cell receptor (beta chain) was carried out in a study of blood T cell repertoires in COVID-19. CDR1 and CDR2 from the germline V gene are LNHNV and YYDKDF (reference sequence). This CDR3 has 16 amino acids. Trimming took 5 bases from V and 8 from J; bases not matched to a gene: 13. Measured with immunoSEQ multiplex PCR; TCRdb has only the in-frame clones, and not every one. The profile covers tens of thousands of clones, with roughly four fifths appearing a single time and 3.5% taken by the ten largest. Sequences were obtained from peripheral blood. The sequence came from a woman at least 80 years old with acute or convalescent COVID-19. This chain links TRBV15 with TRBJ1-4; 8 bases are a match to TRBD1. In nucleotides, the CDR3 is TGTGCCACCAGCCAAGCTTCGGGACAGGTCGGGGAAAAACTGTTTTTT. This encodes CATSQASGQVGEKLFF.